This T cell receptor (beta chain) comes out of a study of CD8+ T cells in alopecia areata. This CDR3 spans 14 amino acids. V was cut by 2 bases and J by 0 bases, with 8 bases left in between. Per germline, CDR1 MNHEY and CDR2 SMNVEV (reference sequence). Findings of the study overall: Normal scalp had lower clonality than lesional scalp, with alopecia totalis/universalis lesions showing this most strongly. Scalp samples also yield sequences of resident alphabeta T cells from normal skin.

Investigators isolated RNA and reverse transcribed it into cDNA to act as the sequencing template. Sequencing was performed with immunoSEQ multiplex PCR; in TCRdb, only in-frame clones are kept and a portion is missing. The sample includes under 300,000 clones, roughly 60% seen only once; the top ten take around 0.92%. Remarks on this clone: Its antigen is unidentified.

Specified treatment: oral pan-JAK inhibitor, 5-10 mg twice daily. Alopecia areata patients provided lesional scalp punch biopsies and peripheral blood, both collected for the study. The sequenced sample was CD4+ T cells sorted from blood, obtained around week 53, from a patient treated with tofacitinib. The chain combines TRBV27 with TRBJ2-7; no reliable D call. The source of this sequence is a human donor with alopecia areata. Here the CDR3 reads CASSLTFSSYEQYF. As DNA, the CDR3 is TGTGCCAGCAGTTTAACGTTTAGCTCCTACGAGCAGTACTTC.